Included here is one T cell receptor beta chain sequence, with context. Its specificity is not known. These data come from a study of cytotoxic CD8 clonotypes in ibrutinib-treated CLL. Study information: Of a cohort that held around 11 relapsed/refractory and some 14 treatment-naive patients, around 17 were IGHV unmutated. Response samples followed a median around 11 months of treatment, range 6 to 36.

Repertoires were generated with immunoSEQ multiplex PCR, while TCRdb's copy carries only in-frame clones and drops some. The sample carries some 300,000 clones, 80% recorded once. CDR1 and CDR2 from the germline V gene are SGHNT and YYREEE (reference sequence). With V trimmed by 1 base and J by 2 bases, 3 bases remained unmatched. The CDR3 spans 15 residues. Broader study findings: Public clonotypes showed up rarely, and on treatment they shrank or held steady. Sampling of sustained-remission and progressing patients occurred at differing times.

The chain has TRBV5-4 and TRBJ2-1; TRBD2 aligns across 7 bases. The source was PBMCs, collected before ibrutinib treatment. The TCR originated in a human donor with chronic lymphocytic leukemia. CDR3 sequence: CASSLRAGPYNEQFF. CDR3 sequence (DNA): TGTGCCAGCAGCTTGAGAGCGGGACCCTACAATGAGCAGTTCTTC.